Each of the 7 T cell receptor beta chains below was sequenced from the same sample in a study of blood T cell repertoires in COVID-19 (TCRdb year 2020). Library preparation used the immunoSEQ multiplex PCR assay. This immuneACCESS table, as held by TCRdb, lists in-frame sequences with V and J called but not all clones. Of the missing ones, under half trace to an unresolved V gene in checked studies; the others have no known cause. In all, the sample holds about 140,000 clones, and just over 85% of those were seen once. About 1.6% of the sample is taken by the ten largest. The sample taken for sequencing was peripheral blood. These receptors were taken from a woman aged 55-70 years with acute or convalescent COVID-19.

The chain joins TRBV7-9 to TRBJ2-3, with TRBD2 as a possible D gene (5 bases). The CDR3 runs to 15 residues. Between the trimmed V and J ends, which lost 5 bases and 2 bases, there was a span of 14 bases. Per the germline V gene, CDR1 is SEHNR and CDR2 is FQNEAQ (reference sequence). The CDR3 DNA follows: TGTGCCAGCAGCCCCGCAACGGGGTACACAGATACGCAGTATTTT. Translation: CASSPATGYTDTQYF.

CDR3 nucleotide sequence: TGTGCCAGCTCACCGCGGGGGCAAAACATTCAGTACTTC. It specifies CASSPRGQNIQYF. The rearrangement links TRBV12-3 or TRBV12-4 to TRBJ2-4; D may be TRBD2 (7 bases). Trimming took 8 bases from V and 5 from J, leaving 13 bases between them. The CDR3 extends over 13 amino acids.

V gene TRBV15 combines with J gene TRBJ2-3; D is uncertain. Trimming removed 0 bases from V and 10 bases from J, with 8 bases in between. This CDR3 comprises 12 residues. Germline values: CDR1 LNHNV, CDR2 YYDKDF (reference sequence). CDR3 DNA: TGTGCCACCAGCAGAGATGGGCCGGCGCAGTATTTT. Translated, it gives CATSRDGPAQYF.

The genes are TRBV28 and TRBJ1-1; 10 bases align to TRBD1. The junction had 9 bases not matched to a gene; V was cut back by 3 bases and J by 5 bases. CDR3 size: 16 residues. Germline V gene lookup returns CDR1 MDHEN and CDR2 SYDVKM. CDR3 region: CASSLWDRGKDTEAFF. The CDR3 DNA is TGTGCCAGCAGTTTGTGGGACAGGGGAAAAGATACTGAAGCTTTCTTT.

V is TRBV18 and J is TRBJ1-1; D not resolved. Germline V gives CDR1 KGHSH, CDR2 LQKENI. Between the trimmed V and J ends, which lost 9 bases and 3 bases, there was a span of 23 bases. The CDR3 loop spans 16 amino acids. The DNA of the CDR3 is TGTGCCAGTAACCTGAGAATAGGGAGCGGGGACACTGAAGCTTTCTTT. This sequence encodes CASNLRIGSGDTEAFF.

The count of this clone is one. This chain links TRBV6-5 with TRBJ2-2, with D possibly matching TRBD2 (5 bases). The CDR3 runs 14 residues. V lost 6 bases and J lost 0, with 8 bases in between. CDR1 is MNHEY, CDR2 SVGAGI, per germline. The CDR3 here is CASRRTANTGELFF. CDR3 bases: TGTGCCAGCAGAAGGACTGCGAACACCGGGGAGCTGTTTTTT.

This chain links TRBV9 with TRBJ2-7, with TRBD1 as a possible D gene (5 bases). This CDR3 is built from 14 residues. The germline CDR1 and CDR2 sequences are SGDLS and YYNGEE. Trimming shortened V by 0 bases and J by 3 bases, and 10 bases separated the two germline ends. The CDR3 DNA sequence: TGTGCCAGCAGCGTAGTATCAGGGAACTACGAGCAGTACTTC. Protein: CASSVVSGNYEQYF.